The subject of this entry is one TCR beta chain. The data are from a study of blood T cell repertoires in COVID-19. About the study: Samples representing acute and convalescent COVID-19 were sourced from the United States, Italy and Spain. The cDNA or gDNA used as material had been derived from T cells, B-cell-depleted T cells, or PBMCs.

This CDR3 has 16 residues. J gave up 1 base and V 5 bases, and 3 bases lay outside the gene matches. Germline V gives CDR1 SEHNR, CDR2 FQNEAQ (reference sequence). How the authors handled the data: Using reference gene primer amplification, nucleated cell counts were estimated. The data were produced by immunoSEQ multiplex PCR, yet TCRdb's version contains in-frame clones alone and is incomplete. Clonal size and the V and J genes are those of that table, whereas D and trimming came from the DNA. Here the sample spans about 55,000 clones, roughly nine tenths being singletons. This chain connects TRBV7-9 to TRBJ2-6; 9 nucleotides match TRBD1. What was sequenced was peripheral blood. This receptor was taken from a man aged 35 to 55 with acute or convalescent COVID-19. The CDR3 region is CASSPDRGSGANVLTF. The CDR3 DNA reads TGTGCCAGCAGCCCAGACAGGGGGTCTGGGGCCAACGTCCTGACTTTC.